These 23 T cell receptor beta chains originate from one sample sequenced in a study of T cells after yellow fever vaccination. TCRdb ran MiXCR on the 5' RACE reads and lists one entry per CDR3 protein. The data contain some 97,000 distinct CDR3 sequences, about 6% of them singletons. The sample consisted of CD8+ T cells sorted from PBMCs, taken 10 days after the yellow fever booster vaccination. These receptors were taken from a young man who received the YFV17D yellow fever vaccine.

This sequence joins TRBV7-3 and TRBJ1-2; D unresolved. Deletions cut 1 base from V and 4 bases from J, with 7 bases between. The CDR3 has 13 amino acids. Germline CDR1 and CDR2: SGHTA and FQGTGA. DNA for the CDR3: TGTGCCAGCAGCTTAAGGCCAGGCTATGGCTACACCTTC. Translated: CASSLRPGYGYTF. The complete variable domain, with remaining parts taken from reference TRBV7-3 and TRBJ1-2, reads GAGVSQTPSNKVTEKGKYVELRCDPISGHTALYWYRQSLGQGPEFLIYFQGTGAADDSGLPNDRFFAVRPEGSVSTLKIQRTERGDSAVYLCASSLRPGYGYTFGSGTRLTVV.

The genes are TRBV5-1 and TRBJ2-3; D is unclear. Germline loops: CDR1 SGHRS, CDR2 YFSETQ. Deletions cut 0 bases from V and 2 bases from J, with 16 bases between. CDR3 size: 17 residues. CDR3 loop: CASSLDTRVPHTDTQYF. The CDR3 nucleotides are TGCGCCAGCAGCTTGGATACCCGAGTCCCTCACACAGATACGCAGTATTTT.

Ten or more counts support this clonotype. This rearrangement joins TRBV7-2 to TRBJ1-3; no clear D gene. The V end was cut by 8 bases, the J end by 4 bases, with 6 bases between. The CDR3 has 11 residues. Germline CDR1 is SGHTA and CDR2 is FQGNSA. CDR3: CASGRGNTIYF. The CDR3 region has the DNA TGTGCCAGCGGTAGGGGAAACACCATATATTTT.

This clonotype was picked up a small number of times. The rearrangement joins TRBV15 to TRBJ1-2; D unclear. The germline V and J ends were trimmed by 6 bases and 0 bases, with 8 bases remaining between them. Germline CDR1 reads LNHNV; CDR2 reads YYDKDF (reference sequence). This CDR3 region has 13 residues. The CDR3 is CATRHGANYGYTF. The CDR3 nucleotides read TGTGCCACCAGACACGGAGCTAACTATGGCTACACCTTC. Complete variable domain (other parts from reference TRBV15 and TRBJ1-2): DAMVIQNPRYQVTQFGKPVTLSCSQTLNHNVMYWYQQKSSQAPKLLFHYYDKDFNNEADTPDNFQSRRPNTSFCFLDIRSPGLGDTAMYLCATRHGANYGYTFGSGTRLTVV.

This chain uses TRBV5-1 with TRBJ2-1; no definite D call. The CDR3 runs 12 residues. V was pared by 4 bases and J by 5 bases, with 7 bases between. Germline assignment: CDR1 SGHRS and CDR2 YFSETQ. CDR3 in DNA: TGCGCCAGCAGCCATAACCACAATGAGCAGTTCTTC. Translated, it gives CASSHNHNEQFF.

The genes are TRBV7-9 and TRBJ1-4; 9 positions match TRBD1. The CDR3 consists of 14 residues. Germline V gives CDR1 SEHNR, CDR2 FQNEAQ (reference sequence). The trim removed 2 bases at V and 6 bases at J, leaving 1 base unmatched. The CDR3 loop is CASSLTGGYEKLFF. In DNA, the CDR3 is TGTGCCAGCAGCTTAACAGGGGGCTATGAAAAACTGTTTTTT.

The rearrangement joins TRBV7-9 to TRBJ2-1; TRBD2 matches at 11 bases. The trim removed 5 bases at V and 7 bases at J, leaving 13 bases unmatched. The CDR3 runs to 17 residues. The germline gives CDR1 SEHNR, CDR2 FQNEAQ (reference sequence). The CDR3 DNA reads TGTGCCAGCAGCCTACCCTATGTAGCGGGGGGGATAAATGAGCAGTTCTTC. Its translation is CASSLPYVAGGINEQFF.

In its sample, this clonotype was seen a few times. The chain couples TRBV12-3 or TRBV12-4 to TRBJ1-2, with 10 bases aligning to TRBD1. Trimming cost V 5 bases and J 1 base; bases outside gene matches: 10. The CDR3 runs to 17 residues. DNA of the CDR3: TGTGCCAGCAGTCCGACCGGGACAGGGGAGGGTAACTATGGCTACACCTTC. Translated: CASSPTGTGEGNYGYTF.

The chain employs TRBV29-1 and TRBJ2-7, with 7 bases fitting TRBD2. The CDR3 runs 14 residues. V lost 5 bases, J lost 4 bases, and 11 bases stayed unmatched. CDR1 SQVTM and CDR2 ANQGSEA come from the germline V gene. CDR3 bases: TGCAGCGTTCGGGGCGCGGGGGTAAGATACGAGCAGTACTTC. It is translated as CSVRGAGVRYEQYF.

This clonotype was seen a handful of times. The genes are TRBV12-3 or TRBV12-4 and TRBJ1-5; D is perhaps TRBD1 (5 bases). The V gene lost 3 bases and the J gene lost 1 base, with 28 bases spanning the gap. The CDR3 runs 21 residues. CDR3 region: CASSFDWNGAGRAMSNQPQHF. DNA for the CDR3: TGTGCCAGCAGTTTTGATTGGAATGGGGCAGGGCGGGCGATGAGCAATCAGCCCCAGCATTTT.

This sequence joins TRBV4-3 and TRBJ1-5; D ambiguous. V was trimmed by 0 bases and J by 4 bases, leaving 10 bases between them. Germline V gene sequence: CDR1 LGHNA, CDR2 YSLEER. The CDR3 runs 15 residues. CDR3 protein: CASSQDEGSNQPQHF. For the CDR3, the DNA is TGCGCCAGCAGCCAAGATGAGGGATCGAATCAGCCCCAGCATTTT.

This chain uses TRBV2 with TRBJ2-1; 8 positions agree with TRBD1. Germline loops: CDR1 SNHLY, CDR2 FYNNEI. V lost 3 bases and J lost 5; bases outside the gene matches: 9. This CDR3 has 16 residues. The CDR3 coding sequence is TGTGCCAGCAGTGAGCGGCGGACAGGGTCCCACAATGAGCAGTTCTTC. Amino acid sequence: CASSERRTGSHNEQFF.

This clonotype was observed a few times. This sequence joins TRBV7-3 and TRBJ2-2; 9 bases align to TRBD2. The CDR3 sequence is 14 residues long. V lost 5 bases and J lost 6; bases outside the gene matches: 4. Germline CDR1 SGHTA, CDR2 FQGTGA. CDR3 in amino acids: CASSTGLAPGELFF. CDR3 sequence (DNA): TGTGCCAGCAGCACGGGACTAGCCCCCGGGGAGCTGTTTTTT.

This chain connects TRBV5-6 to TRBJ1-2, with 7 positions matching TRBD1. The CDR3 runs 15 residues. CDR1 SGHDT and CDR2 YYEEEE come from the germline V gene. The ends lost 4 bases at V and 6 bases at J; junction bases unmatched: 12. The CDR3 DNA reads TGTGCCAGCAGCCCCGGACAGGTAATCCTGGATGGCTACACCTTC. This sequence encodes CASSPGQVILDGYTF.

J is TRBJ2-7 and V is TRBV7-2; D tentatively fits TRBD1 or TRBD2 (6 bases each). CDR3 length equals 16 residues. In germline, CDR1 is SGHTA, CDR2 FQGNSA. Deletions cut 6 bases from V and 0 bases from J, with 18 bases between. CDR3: CASSNSGGLSSYEQYF. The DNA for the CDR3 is TGTGCCAGCAGTAACAGTGGGGGGCTTAGCTCCTACGAGCAGTACTTC. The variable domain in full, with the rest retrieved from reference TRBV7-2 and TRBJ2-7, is GAGVSQSPSNKVTEKGKDVELRCDPISGHTALYWYRQSLGQGLEFLIYFQGNSAPDKSGLPSDRFSAERTGGSVSTLTIQRTQQEDSAVYLCASSNSGGLSSYEQYFGPGTRLTVT.

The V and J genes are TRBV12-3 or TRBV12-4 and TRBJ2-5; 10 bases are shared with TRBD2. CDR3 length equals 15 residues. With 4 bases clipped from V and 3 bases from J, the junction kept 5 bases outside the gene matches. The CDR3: CASSSIAGGKETQYF. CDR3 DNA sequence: TGTGCCAGCAGTTCCATAGCGGGGGGCAAAGAGACCCAGTACTTC.

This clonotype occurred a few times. In nucleotides, the CDR3 is TGCGCCAGCAGCCAGGCTTCGACAGGGGGCGGACAGCCCCAGCATTTT. This gives the protein CASSQASTGGGQPQHF. The chain carries TRBV4-1 and TRBJ1-5; 10 bases agree with TRBD1. This CDR3 is built from 16 residues. Trimming cost V 3 bases and J 7 bases; bases outside gene matches: 9. The V gene's germline CDR1 is MGHRA and CDR2 YSYEKL.

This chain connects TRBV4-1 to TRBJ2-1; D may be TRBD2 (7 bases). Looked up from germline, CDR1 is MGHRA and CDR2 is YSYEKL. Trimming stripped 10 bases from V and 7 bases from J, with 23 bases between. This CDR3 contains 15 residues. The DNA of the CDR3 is TGCGCCACCCAGCCGGCGGGGGCCGCTAGGAATGAGCAGTTCTTC. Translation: CATQPAGAARNEQFF.

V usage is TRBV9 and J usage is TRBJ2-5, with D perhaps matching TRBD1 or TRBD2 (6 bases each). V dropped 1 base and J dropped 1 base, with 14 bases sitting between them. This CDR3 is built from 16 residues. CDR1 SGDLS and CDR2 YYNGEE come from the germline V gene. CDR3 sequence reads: CASSVLSRGPQETQYF. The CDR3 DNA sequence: TGTGCCAGCAGCGTATTAAGCCGGGGGCCCCAAGAGACCCAGTACTTC. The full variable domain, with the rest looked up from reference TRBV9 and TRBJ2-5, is DSGVTQTPKHLITATGQRVTLRCSPRSGDLSVYWYQQSLDQGLQFLIQYYNGEERAKGNILERFSAQQFPDLHSELNLSSLELGDSALYFCASSVLSRGPQETQYFGPGTRLLVL.

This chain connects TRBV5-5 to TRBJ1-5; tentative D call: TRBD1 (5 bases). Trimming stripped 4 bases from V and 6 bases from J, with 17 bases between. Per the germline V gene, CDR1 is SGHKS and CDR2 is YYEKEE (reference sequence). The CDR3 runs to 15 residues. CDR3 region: CASSLVDGGSQPQHF. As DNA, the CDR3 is TGTGCCAGCAGCCTAGTGGACGGGGGGAGTCAGCCCCAGCATTTT.

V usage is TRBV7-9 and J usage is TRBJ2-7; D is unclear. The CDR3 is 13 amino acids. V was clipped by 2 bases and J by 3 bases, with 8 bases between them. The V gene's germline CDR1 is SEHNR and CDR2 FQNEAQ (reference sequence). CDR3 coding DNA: TGTGCCAGCAGCTTACTACTCGACTACGAGCAGTACTTC. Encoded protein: CASSLLLDYEQYF.

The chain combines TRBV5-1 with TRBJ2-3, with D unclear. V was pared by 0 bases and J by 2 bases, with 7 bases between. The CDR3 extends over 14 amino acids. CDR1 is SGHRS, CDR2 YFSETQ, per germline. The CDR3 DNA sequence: TGCGCCAGCAGCTTGGAACAGAACACAGATACGCAGTATTTT. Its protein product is CASSLEQNTDTQYF. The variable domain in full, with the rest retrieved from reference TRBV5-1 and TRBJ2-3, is KAGVTQTPRYLIKTRGQQVTLSCSPISGHRSVSWYQQTPGQGLQFLFEYFSETQRNKGNFPGRFSGRQFSNSRSEMNVSTLELGDSALYLCASSLEQNTDTQYFGPGTRLTVL.

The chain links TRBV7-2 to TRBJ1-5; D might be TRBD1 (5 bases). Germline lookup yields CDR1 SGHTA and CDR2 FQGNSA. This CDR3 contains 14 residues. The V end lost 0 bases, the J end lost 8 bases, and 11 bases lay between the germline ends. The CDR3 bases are TGTGCCAGCAGCTTAGCGCACAGGATGGAGCCCCAGCATTTT. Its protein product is CASSLAHRMEPQHF.